The clone carrying this T cell receptor (beta chain) was found a few times. Its target is not known. This record comes from a study of response to subunit inactivated influenza vaccine. Broader study findings: That few new T cells are recruited by each seasonal influenza vaccination was the authors' suggestion.

TCRdb ran MiXCR on the RT-PCR reads and lists one entry per CDR3 protein. The sample has some 800,000 distinct CDR3 sequences, approximately 21% seen once. J lost 6 bases, V lost 4 bases, and 10 bases had no gene match. From germline, CDR1 is SGHRS and CDR2 YFSETQ. The length of the CDR3 is 15 residues. The TCR comes from a man aged 50-60 years who received an inactivated influenza vaccine. Sample: PBMCs from blood, taken less than 6 days after vaccination. This chain joins TRBV5-1 and TRBJ2-7, with TRBD1 matching over 10 bases. The CDR3 loop reads CASSPRQGANAEQYF. As DNA, the CDR3 is TGCGCCAGCAGCCCAAGACAGGGGGCGAATGCCGAGCAGTACTTC. Complete variable domain (other parts from reference TRBV5-1 and TRBJ2-7): KAGVTQTPRYLIKTRGQQVTLSCSPISGHRSVSWYQQTPGQGLQFLFEYFSETQRNKGNFPGRFSGRQFSNSRSEMNVSTLELGDSALYLCASSPRQGANAEQYFGPGTRLTVT.